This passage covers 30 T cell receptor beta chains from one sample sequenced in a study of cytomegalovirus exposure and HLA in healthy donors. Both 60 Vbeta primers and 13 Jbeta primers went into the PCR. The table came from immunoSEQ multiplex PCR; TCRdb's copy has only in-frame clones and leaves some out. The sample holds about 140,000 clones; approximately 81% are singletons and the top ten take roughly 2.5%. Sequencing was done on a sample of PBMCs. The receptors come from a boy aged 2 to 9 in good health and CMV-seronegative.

The CDR3 region is CASSFRGMGDEAFF. As DNA, the CDR3 is TGTGCCAGCAGCTTTAGGGGGATGGGGGATGAAGCTTTCTTT. The chain links TRBV7-9 to TRBJ1-1; D perhaps matches TRBD1 (6 bases). Per germline, CDR1 SEHNR and CDR2 FQNEAQ (reference sequence). The V end was cut by 3 bases, the J end by 7 bases, with 15 bases between. This CDR3 comprises 14 residues.

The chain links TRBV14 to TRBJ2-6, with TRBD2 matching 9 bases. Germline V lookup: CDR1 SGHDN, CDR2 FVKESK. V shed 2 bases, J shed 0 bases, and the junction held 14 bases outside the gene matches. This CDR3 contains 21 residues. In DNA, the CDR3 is TGTGCCAGCAGCCAATTTCGGCGGGGGGGCCTAGGATTCTCTGGGGCCAACGTCCTGACTTTC. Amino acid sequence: CASSQFRRGGLGFSGANVLTF.

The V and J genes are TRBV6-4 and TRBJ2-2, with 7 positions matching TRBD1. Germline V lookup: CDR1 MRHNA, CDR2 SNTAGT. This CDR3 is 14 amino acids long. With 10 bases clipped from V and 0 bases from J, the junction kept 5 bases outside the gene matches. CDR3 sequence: CATGTAANTGELFF. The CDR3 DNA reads TGTGCCACCGGGACAGCTGCGAACACCGGGGAGCTGTTTTTT.

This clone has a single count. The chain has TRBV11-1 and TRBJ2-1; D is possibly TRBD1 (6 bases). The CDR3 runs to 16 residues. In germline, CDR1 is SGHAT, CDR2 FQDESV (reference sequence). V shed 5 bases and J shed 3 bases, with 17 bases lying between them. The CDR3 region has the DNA TGTGCCAGCAGCCACGGTAGGGGGTCAGGCTACAATGAGCAGTTCTTC. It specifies CASSHGRGSGYNEQFF. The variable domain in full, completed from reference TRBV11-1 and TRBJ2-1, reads EAEVAQSPRYKITEKSQAVAFWCDPISGHATLYWYRQILGQGPELLVQFQDESVVDDSQLPKDRFSAERLKGVDSTLKIQPAELGDSAMYLCASSHGRGSGYNEQFFGPGTRLTVL.

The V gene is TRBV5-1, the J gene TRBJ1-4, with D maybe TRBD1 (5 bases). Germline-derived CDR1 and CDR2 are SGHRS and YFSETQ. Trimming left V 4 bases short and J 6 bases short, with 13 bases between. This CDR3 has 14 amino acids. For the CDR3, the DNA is TGCGCCAGCAGCAAGGGGATAGATCATGAAAAACTGTTTTTT. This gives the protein CASSKGIDHEKLFF.

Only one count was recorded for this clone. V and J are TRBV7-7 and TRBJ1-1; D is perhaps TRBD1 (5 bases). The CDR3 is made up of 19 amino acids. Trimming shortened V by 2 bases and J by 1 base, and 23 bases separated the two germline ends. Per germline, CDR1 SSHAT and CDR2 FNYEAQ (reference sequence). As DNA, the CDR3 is TGTGCCAGCAGCTTATATTTTCGTGTGGCAGGGTGGGGGAACACTGAAGCTTTCTTT. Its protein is CASSLYFRVAGWGNTEAFF.

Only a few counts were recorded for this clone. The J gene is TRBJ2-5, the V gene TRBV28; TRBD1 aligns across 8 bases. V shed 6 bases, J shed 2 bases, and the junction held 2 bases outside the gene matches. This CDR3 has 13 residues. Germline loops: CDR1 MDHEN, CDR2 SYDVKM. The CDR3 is CASRWTGQETQYF. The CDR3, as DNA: TGTGCCAGCAGGTGGACAGGGCAAGAGACCCAGTACTTC.

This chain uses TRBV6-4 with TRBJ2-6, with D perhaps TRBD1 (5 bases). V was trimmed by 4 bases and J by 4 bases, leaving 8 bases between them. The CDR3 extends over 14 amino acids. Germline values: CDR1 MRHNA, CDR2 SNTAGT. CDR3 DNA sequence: TGTGCCAGCAGTGTGGGGCAAGGGGCCAACGTCCTGACTTTC. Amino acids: CASSVGQGANVLTF.

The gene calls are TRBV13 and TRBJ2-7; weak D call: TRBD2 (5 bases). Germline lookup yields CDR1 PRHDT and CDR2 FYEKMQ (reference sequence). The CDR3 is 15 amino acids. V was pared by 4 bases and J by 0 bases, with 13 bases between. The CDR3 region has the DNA TGTGCCAGCAGCTCGTCCGGACTGAGCTCCTACGAGCAGTACTTC. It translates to CASSSSGLSSYEQYF.

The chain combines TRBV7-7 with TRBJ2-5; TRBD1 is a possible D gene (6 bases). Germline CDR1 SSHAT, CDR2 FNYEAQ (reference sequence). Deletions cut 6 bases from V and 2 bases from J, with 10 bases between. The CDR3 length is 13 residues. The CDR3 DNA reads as TGTGCCAGCAGTAAAGGACAGCAAGAGACCCAGTACTTC. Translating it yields CASSKGQQETQYF.

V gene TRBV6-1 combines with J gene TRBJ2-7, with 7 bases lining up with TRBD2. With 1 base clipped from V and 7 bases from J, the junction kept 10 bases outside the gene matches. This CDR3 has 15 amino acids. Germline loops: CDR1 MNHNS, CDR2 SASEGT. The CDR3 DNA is TGTGCCAGCAGTGAAGGGCCAGGCGGGAGTTGTGAGCAGTACTTC. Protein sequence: CASSEGPGGSCEQYF.

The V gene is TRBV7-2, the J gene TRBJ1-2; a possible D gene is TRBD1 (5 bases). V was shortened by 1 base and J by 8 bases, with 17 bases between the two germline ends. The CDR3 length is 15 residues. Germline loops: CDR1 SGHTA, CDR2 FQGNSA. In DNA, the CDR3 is TGTGCCAGCAGCTTAGATGCAGGGCGGTTGGAAGGCTACACCTTC. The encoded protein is CASSLDAGRLEGYTF.

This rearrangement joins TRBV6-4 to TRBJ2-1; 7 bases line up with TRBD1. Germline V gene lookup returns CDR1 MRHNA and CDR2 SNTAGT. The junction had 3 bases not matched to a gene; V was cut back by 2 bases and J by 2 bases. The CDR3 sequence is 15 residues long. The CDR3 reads CASSDRQGTYNEQFF. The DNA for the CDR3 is TGTGCCAGCAGTGACCGACAGGGTACCTACAATGAGCAGTTCTTC.

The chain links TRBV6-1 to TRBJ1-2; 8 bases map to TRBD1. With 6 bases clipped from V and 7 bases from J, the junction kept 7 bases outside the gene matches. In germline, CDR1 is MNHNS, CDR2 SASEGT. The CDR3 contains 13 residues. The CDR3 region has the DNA TGTGCCAGCAGCCGGACAGGGATGGGTGGCTACACCTTC. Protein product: CASSRTGMGGYTF.

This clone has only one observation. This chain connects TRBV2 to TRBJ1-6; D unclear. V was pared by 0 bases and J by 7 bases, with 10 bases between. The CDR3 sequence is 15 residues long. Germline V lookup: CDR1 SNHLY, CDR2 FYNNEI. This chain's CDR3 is CASSEAGSRNSPLHF. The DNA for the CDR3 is TGTGCCAGCAGTGAAGCGGGGAGCCGGAATTCACCCCTCCACTTT.

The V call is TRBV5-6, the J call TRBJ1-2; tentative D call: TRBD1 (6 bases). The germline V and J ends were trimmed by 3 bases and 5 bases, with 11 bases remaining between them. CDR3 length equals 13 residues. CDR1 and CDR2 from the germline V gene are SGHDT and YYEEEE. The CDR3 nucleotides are TGTGCCAGCAGCTATCGCCAGGGGTATGGCTACACCTTC. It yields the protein CASSYRQGYGYTF.

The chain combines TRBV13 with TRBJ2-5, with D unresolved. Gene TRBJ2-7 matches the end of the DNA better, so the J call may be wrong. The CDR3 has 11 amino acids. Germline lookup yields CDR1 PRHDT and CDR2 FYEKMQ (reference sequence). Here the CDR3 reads CASSFSYEQYF. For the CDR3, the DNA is TGTGCCAGCAGCTTCTCCTACGAGCAGTACTTC.

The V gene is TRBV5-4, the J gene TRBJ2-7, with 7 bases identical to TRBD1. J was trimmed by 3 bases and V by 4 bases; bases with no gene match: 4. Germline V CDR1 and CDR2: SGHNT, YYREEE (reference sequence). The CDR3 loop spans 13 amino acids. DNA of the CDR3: TGTGCCAGCAGCCCATGGGACAGCTACGAGCAGTACTTC. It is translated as CASSPWDSYEQYF.

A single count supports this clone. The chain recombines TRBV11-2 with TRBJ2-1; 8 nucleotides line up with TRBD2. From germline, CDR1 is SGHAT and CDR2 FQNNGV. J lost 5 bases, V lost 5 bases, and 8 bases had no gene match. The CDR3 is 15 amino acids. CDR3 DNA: TGTGCCAGCAGCCAGGCCGGGACTAGGGACAATGAGCAGTTCTTC. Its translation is CASSQAGTRDNEQFF.

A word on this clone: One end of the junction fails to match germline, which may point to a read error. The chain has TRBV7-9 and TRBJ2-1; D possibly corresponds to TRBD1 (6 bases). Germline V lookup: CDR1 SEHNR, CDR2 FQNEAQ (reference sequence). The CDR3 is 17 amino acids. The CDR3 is CSSSRDPGGATYNEQFF. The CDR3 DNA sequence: TGTTCCAGCAGCCGCGACCCTGGGGGCGCAACCTACAATGAGCAGTTCTTC.

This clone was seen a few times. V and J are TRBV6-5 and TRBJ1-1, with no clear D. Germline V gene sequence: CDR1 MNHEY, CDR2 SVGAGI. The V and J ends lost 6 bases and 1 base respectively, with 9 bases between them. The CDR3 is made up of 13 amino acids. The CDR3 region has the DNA TGTGCCAGCAGCAGGAAGGAGAACACTGAAGCTTTCTTT. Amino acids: CASSRKENTEAFF.

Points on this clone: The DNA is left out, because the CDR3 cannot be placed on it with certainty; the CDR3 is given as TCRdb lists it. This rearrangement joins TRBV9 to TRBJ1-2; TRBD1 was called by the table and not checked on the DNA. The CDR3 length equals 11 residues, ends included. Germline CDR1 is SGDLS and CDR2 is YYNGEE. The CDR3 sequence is CASSVGRGATF.

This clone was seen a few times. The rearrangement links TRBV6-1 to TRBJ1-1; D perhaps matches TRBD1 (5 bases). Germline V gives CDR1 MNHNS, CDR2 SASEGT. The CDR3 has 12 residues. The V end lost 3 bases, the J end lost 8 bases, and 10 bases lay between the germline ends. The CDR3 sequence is CASSDPGSEAFF. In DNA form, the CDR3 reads TGTGCCAGCAGTGATCCAGGGTCAGAAGCTTTCTTT.

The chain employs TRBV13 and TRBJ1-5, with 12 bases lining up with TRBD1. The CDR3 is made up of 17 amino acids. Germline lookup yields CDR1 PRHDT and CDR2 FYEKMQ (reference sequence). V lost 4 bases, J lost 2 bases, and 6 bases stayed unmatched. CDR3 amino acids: CASSYGTGGAGNQPQHF. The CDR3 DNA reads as TGTGCCAGCAGCTATGGGACAGGGGGCGCGGGCAATCAGCCCCAGCATTTT. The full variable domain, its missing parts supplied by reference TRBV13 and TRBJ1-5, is AAGVIQSPRHLIKEKRETATLKCYPIPRHDTVYWYQQGPGQDPQFLISFYEKMQSDKGSIPDRFSAQQFSDYHSELNMSSLELGDSALYFCASSYGTGGAGNQPQHFGDGTRLSIL.

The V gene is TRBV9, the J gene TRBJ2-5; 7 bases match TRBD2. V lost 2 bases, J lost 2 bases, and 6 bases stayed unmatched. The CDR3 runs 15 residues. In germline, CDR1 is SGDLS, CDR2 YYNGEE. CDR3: CASSVQGGGQETQYF. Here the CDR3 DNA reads TGTGCCAGCAGCGTGCAGGGCGGGGGACAAGAGACCCAGTACTTC.

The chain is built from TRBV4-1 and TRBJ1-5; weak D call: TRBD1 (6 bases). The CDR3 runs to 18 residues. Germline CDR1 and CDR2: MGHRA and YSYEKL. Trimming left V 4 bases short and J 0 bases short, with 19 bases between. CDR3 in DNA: TGCGCCAGCAGCCCAAAGGCAGGGGAGGGGTATAGCAATCAGCCCCAGCATTTT. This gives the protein CASSPKAGEGYSNQPQHF.

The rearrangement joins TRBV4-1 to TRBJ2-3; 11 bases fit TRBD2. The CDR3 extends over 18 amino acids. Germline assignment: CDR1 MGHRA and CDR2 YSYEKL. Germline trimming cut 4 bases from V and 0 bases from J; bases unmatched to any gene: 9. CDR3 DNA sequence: TGCGCCAGCAGCCGGTTAGCGGGGGGGCTTCTTAGCACAGATACGCAGTATTTT. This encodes CASSRLAGGLLSTDTQYF.

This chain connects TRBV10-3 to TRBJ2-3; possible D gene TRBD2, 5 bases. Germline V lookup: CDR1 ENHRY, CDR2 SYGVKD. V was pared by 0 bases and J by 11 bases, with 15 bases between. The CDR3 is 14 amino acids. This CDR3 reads CAISESANSGGQYF. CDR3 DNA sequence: TGTGCCATCAGTGAGTCGGCGAACAGCGGCGGGCAGTATTTT.

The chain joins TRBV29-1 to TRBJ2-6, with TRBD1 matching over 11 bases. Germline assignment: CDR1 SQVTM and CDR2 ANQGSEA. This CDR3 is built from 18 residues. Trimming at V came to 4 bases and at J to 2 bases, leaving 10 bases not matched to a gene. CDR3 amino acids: CSVAGDRGLDPGANVLTF. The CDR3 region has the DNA TGCAGCGTTGCCGGGGACAGGGGGTTGGATCCTGGGGCCAACGTCCTGACTTTC.

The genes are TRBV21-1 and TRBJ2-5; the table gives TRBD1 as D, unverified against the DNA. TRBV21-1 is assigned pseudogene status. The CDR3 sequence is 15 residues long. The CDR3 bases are TGTGCCAGCAAAGGGACAGGGGGATTCCAAGAGACCCAGTACTTC. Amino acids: CASKGTGGFQETQYF.